This record concerns one T cell receptor beta chain sequence. What it recognizes is unknown. The data were obtained in a study of T-cell memory formation after mild COVID-19. Study outcomes and limitations: Pre-infection memory showed some responding clones, and this suggested that cross-reactive memory joined.

Via MiXCR, TCRdb re-called the 5' RACE reads, giving one row per CDR3 protein. The table includes roughly 600,000 distinct CDR3 sequences, approximately 18% detected once. J gave up 4 bases and V 4 bases, and 15 bases lay outside the gene matches. The CDR3 extends over 18 amino acids. Germline V gene lookup returns CDR1 SGHDN and CDR2 FVKESK. This TCR was recovered from an adult woman who had mild COVID-19 (a few samples of this study predate the infection). Cell type and time point are not known. The sequenced sample consisted of PBMCs or a T cell subset sorted from them (not recorded which). The chain links TRBV14 to TRBJ2-1; the match to TRBD2 covers 8 bases. The CDR3 region has the DNA TGTGCCAGCAGCCCGTGGGGGTTAACTAGCGGTGGGTACAATGAGCAGTTCTTC. Its translation: CASSPWGLTSGGYNEQFF.